This TCR beta chain was identified in a study of cytomegalovirus exposure and HLA in healthy donors. Study-level points and caveats: Later analysis identified several of the most significant clusters that appeared linked to common viral pathogens. Certain sequence variants were highly shared and formed a cluster, and this cluster was likely a sequencing artifact.

The PCR made use of 60 Vbeta and 13 Jbeta primers. Measured with immunoSEQ multiplex PCR; TCRdb has only the in-frame clones, and not every one. The sample has 150,000 to 200,000 clones, 80% to 85% seen once. The CDR3 totals 11 residues. V lost 6 bases and J lost 8, with 10 bases in between. Per the germline V gene, CDR1 is MNHNY and CDR2 is SVGAGI (reference sequence). Points on this clone: Its antigen is undetermined.

The sample comprised PBMCs. The clonotype originates from a man in his forties or fifties in good health and CMV-seronegative. The chain uses TRBV6-6 and TRBJ1-1; the D gene is possibly TRBD1 (5 bases). CDR3 protein: CASREGREAFF. The CDR3 DNA sequence: TGTGCCAGCAGGGAGGGACGAGAAGCTTTCTTT.